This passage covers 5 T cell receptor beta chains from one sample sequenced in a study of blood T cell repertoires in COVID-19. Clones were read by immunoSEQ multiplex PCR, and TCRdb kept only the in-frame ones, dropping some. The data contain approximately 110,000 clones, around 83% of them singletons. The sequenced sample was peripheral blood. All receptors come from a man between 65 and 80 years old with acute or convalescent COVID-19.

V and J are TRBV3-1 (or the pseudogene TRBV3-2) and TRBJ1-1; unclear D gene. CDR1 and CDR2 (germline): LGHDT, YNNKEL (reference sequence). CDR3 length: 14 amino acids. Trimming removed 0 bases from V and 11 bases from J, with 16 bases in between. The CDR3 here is CASSQDHSTGSAFF. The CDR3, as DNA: TGTGCCAGCAGCCAAGATCACAGTACGGGGTCGGCTTTCTTT.

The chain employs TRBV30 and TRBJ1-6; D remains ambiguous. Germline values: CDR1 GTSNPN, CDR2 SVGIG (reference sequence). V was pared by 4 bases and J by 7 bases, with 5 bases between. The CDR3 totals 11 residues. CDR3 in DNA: TGTGCCTGGATGGCAAATTCACCCCTCCACTTT. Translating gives CAWMANSPLHF. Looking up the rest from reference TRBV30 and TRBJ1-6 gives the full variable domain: SQTIHQWPATLVQPVGSPLSLECTVEGTSNPNLYWYRQAAGRGLQLLFYSVGIGQISSEVPQNLSASRPQDRQFILSSKKLLLSDSGFYLCAWMANSPLHFGNGTRLTVT.

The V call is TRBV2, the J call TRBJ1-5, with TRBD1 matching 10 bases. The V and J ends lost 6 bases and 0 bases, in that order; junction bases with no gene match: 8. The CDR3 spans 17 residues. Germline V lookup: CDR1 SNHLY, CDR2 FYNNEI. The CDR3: CASRDRGNIYSNQPQHF. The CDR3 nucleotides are TGTGCCAGCAGGGACAGGGGGAACATTTATAGCAATCAGCCCCAGCATTTT.

The DNA for the CDR3 is TGCGCCAGCAGTGATACAGACTCTGGGGCCAACGTCCTGACTTTC. Amino acids: CASSDTDSGANVLTF. This chain uses TRBV10-2 with TRBJ2-6; D is unresolved. Per the germline V gene, CDR1 is WSHSY and CDR2 is SAAADI. Deletions cut 3 bases from V and 0 bases from J, with 6 bases between. The CDR3 consists of 15 residues.

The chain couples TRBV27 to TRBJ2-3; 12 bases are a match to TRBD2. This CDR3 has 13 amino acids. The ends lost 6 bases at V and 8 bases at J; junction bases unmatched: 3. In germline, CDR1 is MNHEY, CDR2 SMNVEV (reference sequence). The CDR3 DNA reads TGTGCCAGCAGGACTAGCGGGGGCAGTACGCAGTATTTT. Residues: CASRTSGGSTQYF.